This T cell receptor (beta chain) was captured by sequencing in a study of blood T cell repertoires in COVID-19. Whole-study context: COVID-19 samples from acute and convalescent phases originated in the United States, Italy and Spain. In each case, the material was cDNA or gDNA derived from T cells, B-cell-depleted T cells, or PBMCs.

The CDR3 length is 14 residues. Germline V gene sequence: CDR1 SEHNR, CDR2 FQNEAQ (reference sequence). V lost 4 bases and J 6 bases, leaving 13 bases between the germline ends. In the authors' methods: Estimated nucleated cell counts came from reference gene primer amplification. TCRdb keeps only in-frame clones here, not all; method: immunoSEQ multiplex PCR. The V and J calls and clone size are taken from that table; D and trimming were inferred from the DNA. This sample has about 180,000 clones, with approximately 87% found just once. The gene calls are TRBV7-9 and TRBJ2-1; D may be TRBD2 (6 bases). The TCR comes from a man aged 65-85 years with active or convalescent COVID-19. The sample consisted of peripheral blood. This CDR3 reads CASSSHGTANEQFF. DNA of the CDR3: TGTGCCAGCAGCTCCCACGGGACTGCCAATGAGCAGTTCTTC.